The next 27 T cell receptor beta chains were all read from a single sample in a study of molecular identifiers for immune sequencing clone quantification. TCRdb used MiXCR to reprocess the PCR reads, holding one entry per CDR3 protein. In the table there are about 640,000 distinct CDR3 sequences, roughly 21% of which are singletons. Source material: naive CD8+ T cells from blood, with Jurkat cell RNA spiked in. Subset given: FACS-sorted CD8+CD4-CCR7+CD45RA+ naive T cells. The receptors shown here come from a human donor in good health. Some libraries in this study had Jurkat cell RNA spiked in.

This clonotype was counted ten times or more. The chain joins TRBV7-9 to TRBJ1-4, with unresolved D. This CDR3 is built from 13 residues. Trimming left V 5 bases short and J 11 bases short, with 15 bases between. Germline CDR1 reads SEHNR; CDR2 reads FQNEAQ (reference sequence). The chain's CDR3 is CASSPPSILKLFF. The CDR3 bases are TGTGCCAGCAGCCCCCCGTCCATACTTAAACTGTTTTTT.

This clonotype was recorded a few times. Being one base from a much bigger clone, this may be a read error. The rearrangement uses TRBV5-4 and TRBJ2-7; D remains ambiguous. The CDR3 runs 12 residues. Per germline, CDR1 SGHNT and CDR2 YYREEE (reference sequence). The CDR3 DNA reads as TGTGCCAGCGGCTTGGTGGCAGACGAGCAGTACTTC. Amino acids: CASGLVADEQYF. Full variable domain (remainder filled in from reference TRBV5-4 and TRBJ2-7): ETGVTQSPTHLIKTRGQQVTLRCSSQSGHNTVSWYQQALGQGPQFIFQYYREEENGRGNFPPRFSGLQFPNYSSELNVNALELDDSALYLCASGLVADEQYFGPGTRLTVT.

The chain has TRBV7-9 and TRBJ2-7; either TRBD1 or TRBD2 may fit D (5 bases each). Germline CDR1 SEHNR, CDR2 FQNEAQ (reference sequence). Trimming left V 5 bases short and J 6 bases short, with 11 bases between. This CDR3 comprises 12 residues. The CDR3 loop is CASSRGSAEQYF. In nucleotides, the CDR3 is TGTGCCAGCAGCCGGGGCTCGGCCGAGCAGTACTTC.

The table lists this clonotype with a few counts. The chain recombines TRBV5-4 with TRBJ2-1, with D unresolved. The CDR3 runs to 12 residues. Trimming shortened V by 3 bases and J by 9 bases, and 10 bases separated the two germline ends. Germline values: CDR1 SGHNT, CDR2 YYREEE (reference sequence). The CDR3 DNA is TGTGCCAGCAGCTCCCAGTTGGGTGAGCAGTTCTTC. Translating gives CASSSQLGEQFF.

This clonotype has ten or more counts. V gene TRBV7-9 combines with J gene TRBJ2-5, with D hard to call. Germline V gene sequence: CDR1 SEHNR, CDR2 FQNEAQ (reference sequence). This CDR3 has 12 amino acids. Trimming removed 1 base at V and 6 bases at J, with 6 bases between. Here the CDR3 reads CASSLGSQTQYF. CDR3 nucleotide sequence: TGTGCCAGCAGCTTAGGTTCGCAGACCCAGTACTTC.

The rearrangement uses TRBV19 and TRBJ2-6, with a possible D match to TRBD1 (5 bases). CDR3 length equals 18 residues. Looked up from germline, CDR1 is LNHDA and CDR2 is SQIVND (reference sequence). V was pared by 1 base and J by 0 bases, with 13 bases between. This CDR3 reads CASSIGQGLISGANVLTF. The CDR3 bases are TGTGCCAGTAGTATAGGCCAGGGTCTTATCTCTGGGGCCAACGTCCTGACTTTC.

This clonotype was found a few times. The chain carries TRBV14 and TRBJ2-1; D not certain. Trimming took 1 base from V and 3 from J, leaving 7 bases between them. The CDR3 has 14 amino acids. Germline loops: CDR1 SGHDN, CDR2 FVKESK. The CDR3 loop is CASSQGRLYNEQFF. CDR3 nucleotides: TGTGCCAGCAGCCAAGGTCGACTCTACAATGAGCAGTTCTTC.

This clonotype was recorded at least ten times. The rearrangement joins TRBV4-1 to TRBJ1-2, with 9 bases lining up with TRBD1. The CDR3 covers 17 residues. Trimming cost V 2 bases and J 4 bases; bases outside gene matches: 11. CDR1 MGHRA and CDR2 YSYEKL come from the germline V gene. The CDR3 here is CASSQSSGTGSLYGYTF. DNA for the CDR3: TGCGCCAGCAGCCAAAGCTCCGGGACAGGGAGCCTCTATGGCTACACCTTC.

The chain joins TRBV4-1 to TRBJ1-1; D is undetermined. The CDR3 contains 15 residues. The germline V gene encodes CDR1 MGHRA and CDR2 YSYEKL. V was clipped by 3 bases and J by 0 bases, with 11 bases between them. CDR3 protein: CASSQGSEVNTEAFF. The CDR3 DNA is TGCGCCAGCAGCCAGGGATCTGAGGTGAACACTGAAGCTTTCTTT.

This clonotype was picked up many times. This chain joins TRBV12-3 or TRBV12-4 and TRBJ2-3, with D perhaps TRBD2 (7 bases). The CDR3 contains 14 residues. Trimming cost V 11 bases and J 5 bases, with 20 bases left between them. CDR3 region: CACNGGGPGDTQYF. The CDR3 nucleotides are TGTGCCTGCAATGGGGGGGGGCCTGGAGATACGCAGTATTTT.

This clonotype was seen at least ten times. V and J are TRBV15 and TRBJ1-5, with a weak D call TRBD1 (5 bases). In germline, CDR1 is LNHNV, CDR2 YYDKDF (reference sequence). The CDR3 runs to 15 residues. The V end lost 0 bases, the J end lost 6 bases, and 12 bases lay between the germline ends. The CDR3 is CATSRDLSGVQPQHF. In DNA form, the CDR3 reads TGTGCCACCAGCAGAGATTTGTCGGGGGTTCAGCCCCAGCATTTT.

In this sample, this clonotype turned up many times. The chain carries TRBV12-3 or TRBV12-4 and TRBJ1-5; 10 nucleotides match TRBD1. The V gene end was trimmed by 6 bases and the J gene end by 6 bases; junction bases not matched to a gene: 11. The length of the CDR3 is 16 residues. This CDR3 reads CASSFAGTGEGQPQHF. In nucleotides, the CDR3 is TGTGCCAGCAGCTTTGCCGGGACAGGGGAAGGTCAGCCCCAGCATTTT.

This clonotype has a single count. The rearrangement uses TRBV28 and TRBJ2-5, with D possibly matching TRBD1 (6 bases). CDR1 is MDHEN, CDR2 SYDVKM, per germline. Trimming left V 2 bases short and J 2 bases short, with 15 bases between. This CDR3 has 16 residues. For the CDR3, the DNA is TGTGCCAGCAGTTTAATACAGGACAGCTATCAAGAGACCCAGTACTTC. Translated: CASSLIQDSYQETQYF.

This clonotype showed up many times. The CDR3 nucleotides are TGTGCCAGCAGTTACTCACTAGCGGGGTTCTACGAGCAGTACTTC. Translating it yields CASSYSLAGFYEQYF. V gene TRBV6-2 or TRBV6-3 combines with J gene TRBJ2-7; 10 bases map to TRBD2. J lost 3 bases, V lost 0 bases, and 2 bases had no gene match. The CDR3 contains 15 residues. CDR1 is MNHEY, CDR2 SVGEGT, per germline.

This chain joins TRBV4-2 and TRBJ2-7, with 9 positions matching TRBD1. V trimming: 6 bases; J trimming: 6 bases; junction bases outside the gene matches: 9. The CDR3 runs to 14 residues. CDR1 and CDR2 (germline): LGHNA, YNFKEQ. The CDR3 loop reads CASSTGQGPFEQYF. Here the CDR3 DNA reads TGTGCCAGCAGTACGGGACAGGGCCCATTCGAGCAGTACTTC.

This clonotype came up a few times. The V and J genes are TRBV28 and TRBJ2-2; 8 bases fit TRBD1. V dropped 5 bases and J dropped 3; count of bases not matched to a gene: 14. Germline values: CDR1 MDHEN, CDR2 SYDVKM. This CDR3 contains 18 residues. The CDR3 is CASSQPPRTGLDTGELFF. The CDR3 coding sequence is TGTGCCAGCAGTCAACCCCCAAGGACAGGGTTGGACACCGGGGAGCTGTTTTTT.

This clonotype was found once. CDR3 in amino acids: CASRSKGTSGSGLYEQYF. The CDR3, as DNA: TGTGCAAGTCGCTCTAAAGGGACTAGCGGGAGTGGGCTCTACGAGCAGTACTTC. The genes are TRBV12-2 and TRBJ2-7; TRBD2 was called by the table and not checked on the DNA. TRBV12-2 is a listed pseudogene. This CDR3 is 18 amino acids long.

This clonotype was counted at least ten times. The chain has TRBV24-1 and TRBJ2-7, with unresolved D. The CDR3 sequence is 12 residues long. Germline V gives CDR1 KGHDR, CDR2 SFDVKD. Trimming pared 4 bases from V and 4 bases from J, leaving 7 bases between. CDR3 DNA sequence: TGTGCCACCAGTGAGTCGGAGTACGAGCAGTACTTC. Protein sequence: CATSESEYEQYF.

This clonotype was detected ten times or more. The chain uses TRBV5-4 and TRBJ2-1; a possible D gene is TRBD1 (6 bases). This CDR3 contains 16 residues. The ends were cut back, 0 bases at V and 0 bases at J, with 10 bases in the middle. The germline CDR1 and CDR2 sequences are SGHNT and YYREEE (reference sequence). The CDR3 sequence: CASSLAGVTSYNEQFF. The DNA for the CDR3 is TGTGCCAGCAGCTTGGCAGGGGTTACCTCCTACAATGAGCAGTTCTTC. Supplemented by reference TRBV5-4 and TRBJ2-1, the full variable domain reads ETGVTQSPTHLIKTRGQQVTLRCSSQSGHNTVSWYQQALGQGPQFIFQYYREEENGRGNFPPRFSGLQFPNYSSELNVNALELDDSALYLCASSLAGVTSYNEQFFGPGTRLTVL.

For the CDR3, the DNA is TGTGCCAGCAGCTTACCAGCTAGCGGGGATAGCACAGATACGCAGTATTTT. This encodes CASSLPASGDSTDTQYF. V gene TRBV7-2 combines with J gene TRBJ2-3, with 9 bases fitting TRBD2. The CDR3 is made up of 17 amino acids. J lost 0 bases, V lost 2 bases, and 6 bases had no gene match. From germline, CDR1 is SGHTA and CDR2 FQGNSA.

To note about this clonotype: A much larger clone differs from this one at a single base, so this may be a read error. The chain couples TRBV28 to TRBJ1-4; maybe TRBD1 (5 bases). Trimming took off 6 bases at V and 7 bases at J, with 15 bases between the two ends. Germline V CDR1 and CDR2: MDHEN, SYDVKM. The CDR3 contains 14 residues. CDR3 sequence: CASSPRVFGEKLFF. CDR3 bases: TGTGCCAGCAGCCCCAGGGTTTTTGGTGAAAAACTGTTTTTT.

This clonotype was observed a handful of times. The V call is TRBV20-1, the J call TRBJ1-5; D unresolved. V gave up 3 bases and J gave up 4 bases, with 10 bases separating them. Germline V gene sequence: CDR1 DFQATT, CDR2 SNEGSKA (reference sequence). The CDR3 spans 13 residues. Written as DNA, the CDR3 is TGCAGTGCTAGCCTTTGGGGAAATCAGCCCCAGCATTTT. The encoded protein is CSASLWGNQPQHF.

As for this clonotype: The conserved closing phenylalanine or tryptophan is absent in this CDR3, likely reflecting a read error. The genes are TRBV11-2 and TRBJ2-1; D may correspond to TRBD1 or TRBD2 (6 bases each). This CDR3 contains 17 residues. Trimming took off 4 bases at V and 2 bases at J, with 18 bases between the two ends. In germline, CDR1 is SGHAT, CDR2 FQNNGV. The CDR3 loop reads CASSSARTGAPYNEQFS. The DNA for the CDR3 is TGTGCCAGCAGCTCCGCCAGGACGGGGGCCCCCTACAATGAGCAGTTCTCC.

This clonotype came up many times. This chain connects TRBV7-9 to TRBJ1-1, with D possibly TRBD1 on 6 matching bases. This CDR3 spans 13 amino acids. Germline CDR1 and CDR2: SEHNR and FQNEAQ (reference sequence). V gave up 6 bases and J gave up 3 bases, with 11 bases separating them. Here the CDR3 DNA reads TGTGCCAGCAGGTTGGACAGTGACACTGAAGCTTTCTTT. Its protein product is CASRLDSDTEAFF. Full variable domain (remainder filled in from reference TRBV7-9 and TRBJ1-1): DTGVSQNPRHKITKRGQNVTFRCDPISEHNRLYWYRQTLGQGPEFLTYFQNEAQLEKSRLLSDRFSAERPKGSFSTLEIQRTEQGDSAMYLCASRLDSDTEAFFGQGTRLTVV.

The J gene is TRBJ2-3, the V gene TRBV7-2; D gene unclear. The CDR3 runs to 15 residues. Between the trimmed V and J ends, which lost 2 bases and 4 bases, there was a span of 13 bases. CDR1 SGHTA and CDR2 FQGNSA come from the germline V gene. Here the CDR3 reads CASSLLMGRPDTQYF. The CDR3 DNA reads TGTGCCAGCAGCTTACTTATGGGCCGCCCAGATACGCAGTATTTT.

As to this clonotype: This may arise from a read error, as a much more abundant clone is one base away. This rearrangement joins TRBV7-8 to TRBJ1-5, with D unresolved. The germline CDR1 and CDR2 sequences are SGHVS and FQNEAQ. Trimming left V 1 base short and J 2 bases short, with 6 bases between. The CDR3 sequence is 14 residues long. This chain's CDR3 is CASSLGACNQPQHF. CDR3 nucleotide sequence: TGTGCCAGCAGCTTAGGGGCTTGCAATCAGCCCCAGCATTTT. Full variable domain (rest looked up from reference TRBV7-8 and TRBJ1-5): GAGVSQSPRYKVAKRGQDVALRCDPISGHVSLFWYQQALGQGPEFLTYFQNEAQLDKSGLPSDRFFAERPEGSVSTLKIQRTQQEDSAVYLCASSLGACNQPQHFGDGTRLSIL.

In its sample, this clonotype was seen many times. V and J are TRBV29-1 and TRBJ1-5; 7 positions match TRBD1. Germline V gene lookup returns CDR1 SQVTM and CDR2 ANQGSEA. This CDR3 is 15 amino acids long. The junction had 16 bases not matched to a gene; V was cut back by 5 bases and J by 9 bases. CDR3 protein: CSVLTTGTDRRPQHF. DNA of the CDR3: TGCAGCGTTCTTACCACCGGGACAGATCGAAGGCCCCAGCATTTT.